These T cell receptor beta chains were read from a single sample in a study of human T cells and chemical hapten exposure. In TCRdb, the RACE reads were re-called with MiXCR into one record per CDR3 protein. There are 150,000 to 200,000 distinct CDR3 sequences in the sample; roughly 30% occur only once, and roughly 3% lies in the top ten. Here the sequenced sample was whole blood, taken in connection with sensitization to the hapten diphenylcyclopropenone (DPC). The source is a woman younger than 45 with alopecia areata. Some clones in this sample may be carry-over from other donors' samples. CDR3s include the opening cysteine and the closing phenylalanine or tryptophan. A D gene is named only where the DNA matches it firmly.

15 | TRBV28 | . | CASSSRRQRQETQYF
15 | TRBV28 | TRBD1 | CASIWDRDFGSPLHF
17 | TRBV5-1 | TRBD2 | CASSSEPSGTKDNEQFF
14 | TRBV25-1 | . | CASSETGVREKLFF
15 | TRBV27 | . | CASRGGGTWGSPLHF
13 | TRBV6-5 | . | CASSYRQEGGYTF
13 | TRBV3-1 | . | CASSLGDTGELFF
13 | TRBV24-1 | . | CATSDWEYNEQFF
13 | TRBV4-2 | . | CASSQDDGEKLFF
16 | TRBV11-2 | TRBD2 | CASSPQAGSSYNEQFF
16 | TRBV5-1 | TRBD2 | CASSSGGGLASYEQYF
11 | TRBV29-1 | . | CSVEEAGELFF
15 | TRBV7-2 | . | CASSVDRAGVGELFF
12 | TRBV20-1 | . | CSARTPNTEAFF
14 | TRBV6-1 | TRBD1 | CASRTGAGNQPQHF
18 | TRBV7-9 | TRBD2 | CASSLRQGGRATCNEQFF
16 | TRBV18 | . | CASSPYGPSPTEEQYF
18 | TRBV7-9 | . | CASSLSGGGRVVPDTQYF
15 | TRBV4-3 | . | CASSQGRAYNSPLHF
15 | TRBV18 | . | CASSPRTGNQETQYF
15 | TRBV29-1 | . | CSVVAGFGNNQPQHF
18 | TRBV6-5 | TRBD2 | CASTILGASGGPGDTQYF
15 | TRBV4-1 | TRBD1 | CASSQATGGRYGYTF
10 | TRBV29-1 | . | CSVLTDTQYF
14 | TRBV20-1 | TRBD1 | CSAFDRGLGDTQYF
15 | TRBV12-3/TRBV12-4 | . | CASSFVGGNTGELFF
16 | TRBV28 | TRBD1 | CASSFADRVSRTEAFF
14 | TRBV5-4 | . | CASSPKAAYNEQFF